This T cell receptor (beta chain) originates from a study of T-cell reconstitution after alpha-beta-depleted transplantation in children. General observations from the study: At one year after transplant, newly produced T cells mostly accounted for T-cell counts and diversity. Expanded clones from the graft, numbering several hundred, reportedly supplied alpha-beta T cells about two months after transplant. Surviving recipient T cells and thymic progenitors produced the high day-60 TCRbeta diversity seen in some patients.

Turning to this clonotype: The antigen is unknown.

A TCRbeta library incorporating unique molecular identifiers was prepared. From the PCR reads, TCRdb called clonotypes with MiXCR, one entry per CDR3 protein. This sample has tens of thousands of distinct CDR3 sequences, with roughly a sixth found just once. The V gene's germline CDR1 is DFQATT and CDR2 SNEGSKA (reference sequence). This CDR3 has 18 amino acids. The ends lost 0 bases at V and 4 bases at J; junction bases unmatched: 13. This TCR was sampled from a male patient aged 2-9 years who had a stem cell transplant for acute lymphoblastic leukemia, so the T cells may come from the graft donor. The input for sequencing was PBMCs, mostly from graft donor cells, taken 180 days after TCRalphabeta/CD19-depleted stem cell transplant. This sequence joins TRBV20-1 and TRBJ2-1; 9 nucleotides agree with TRBD1. CDR3 sequence reads: CSARDDRPWTGEYNEQFF. CDR3 nucleotide sequence: TGCAGTGCTAGAGATGACCGCCCTTGGACAGGGGAATACAATGAGCAGTTCTTC.